This T cell receptor (beta chain) emerged from a study of identical twins. TCRdb fed the 5' RACE reads into MiXCR, producing one record per CDR3 protein. The table lists roughly 1,500,000 distinct CDR3 sequences, about 32% of them singletons. Study-level points and caveats: Invariant MAIT and iNKT cells may have partly biased zero-insertion analyses.

Many counts were recorded for this clonotype. As yet, its antigen is unknown. The junction differs from germline at one of its ends, possibly a read error. This CDR3 is built from 13 residues. CDR1 is SGHRS, CDR2 YFSETQ, per germline. The rearrangement links TRBV5-1 to TRBJ2-1; D may be TRBD2 (6 bases). The sample comprised cord blood. The sequence derives from a newborn girl in good health. This CDR3 reads CASSLGLHNEQFF. DNA of the CDR3: TGTGCCAGCAGTTTGGGACTCCACAATGAGCAGTTCTTC.